This is a list of T cell receptor beta chains from one sample in a study of T cells after posttransplantation cyclophosphamide. Assay: immunoSEQ multiplex PCR; the TCRdb copy retains only in-frame clones and omits some. The table has 9,700 or so clones, roughly 98% seen once; the top ten hold approximately 0.25%. The sequencing sample was made of naive CD4+ T cells sorted from PBMCs. All receptors derive from a woman aged 55-70 years in good health, CMV-negative, and a related stem cell transplant donor. CDR3s include the opening cysteine and the closing phenylalanine or tryptophan. Fields, in order: CDR3 protein, CDR3 DNA, clone size, J gene, D gene, V gene. The D gene is left open where the match is weak. Rows give clone size only sometimes, using once, few, many, or a class for an expanded clone.

CDR3aa: CSVSPFAGGSGYTF; CDR3nt: TGCAGCGTTTCCCCTTTCGCAGGGGGCTCTGGCTACACCTTC; abundance: .; j_gene: TRBJ1-2; d_gene: TRBD1; v_gene: TRBV29-1
CDR3aa: CASSRGLGGYEQFF; CDR3nt: TGTGCCAGTAGTCGGGGACTGGGAGGCTATGAGCAGTTCTTC; abundance: .; j_gene: TRBJ2-1; d_gene: .; v_gene: TRBV19
CDR3aa: CASSLSRLAGGTGNIQYF; CDR3nt: TGTGCCAGCAGCTTATCAAGGTTGGCGGGAGGGACCGGGAACATTCAGTACTTC; abundance: .; j_gene: TRBJ2-4; d_gene: TRBD2; v_gene: TRBV7-2
CDR3aa: CASSLLTFLQPQHF; CDR3nt: TGTGCCAGCAGTTTATTAACATTCCTGCAGCCCCAGCATTTT; abundance: .; j_gene: TRBJ1-5; d_gene: .; v_gene: TRBV28
CDR3aa: CASSVLGTGVSTDTQYF; CDR3nt: TGTGCCAGTAGTGTCCTCGGGACAGGGGTAAGCACAGATACGCAGTATTTT; abundance: .; j_gene: TRBJ2-3; d_gene: TRBD1; v_gene: TRBV19
CDR3aa: CSVEGAGLGSNEKLFF; CDR3nt: TGCAGCGTTGAAGGGGCGGGACTGGGATCTAATGAAAAACTGTTTTTT; abundance: .; j_gene: TRBJ1-4; d_gene: .; v_gene: TRBV29-1
CDR3aa: CSVRGSPGETQYF; CDR3nt: TGCAGCGTGCGCGGGTCGCCAGGAGAGACCCAGTACTTC; abundance: .; j_gene: TRBJ2-5; d_gene: .; v_gene: TRBV29-1
CDR3aa: CASSETIGTGPFSSGNTIYF; CDR3nt: TGTGCCAGCAGTGAAACGATCGGGACAGGTCCTTTTAGCTCTGGAAACACCATATATTTT; abundance: .; j_gene: TRBJ1-3; d_gene: TRBD1; v_gene: TRBV2
CDR3aa: CASSEGVGRWSNQPQHF; CDR3nt: TGTGCCAGCAGTGAAGGGGTAGGGAGGTGGAGCAATCAGCCCCAGCATTTT; abundance: .; j_gene: TRBJ1-5; d_gene: .; v_gene: TRBV6-1
CDR3aa: CASSIGRENNEQFF; CDR3nt: TGTGCCAGTAGTATAGGCAGGGAAAACAATGAGCAGTTCTTC; abundance: .; j_gene: TRBJ2-1; d_gene: .; v_gene: TRBV19
CDR3aa: CASSPGTANTGELFF; CDR3nt: TGTGCCAGCAGTCCCGGGACAGCGAACACCGGGGAGCTGTTTTTT; abundance: .; j_gene: TRBJ2-2; d_gene: TRBD1; v_gene: TRBV6-4
CDR3aa: CASSFSRQGGTGELFF; CDR3nt: TGTGCCAGCAGTTTCAGCCGACAGGGGGGGACCGGGGAGCTGTTTTTT; abundance: .; j_gene: TRBJ2-2; d_gene: TRBD1; v_gene: TRBV27
CDR3aa: CASSVSPDSRSPLHF; CDR3nt: TGTGCCAGCAGCGTCTCGCCGGACAGTCGGTCACCCCTCCACTTT; abundance: .; j_gene: TRBJ1-6; d_gene: .; v_gene: TRBV9
CDR3aa: CASIRGTSASYEQYF; CDR3nt: TGTGCCAGCATAAGGGGGACTAGCGCTTCCTACGAGCAGTACTTC; abundance: .; j_gene: TRBJ2-7; d_gene: TRBD2; v_gene: TRBV28
CDR3aa: CASSSIGGGTEAFF; CDR3nt: TGTGCCAGCAGCTCGATCGGGGGGGGCACTGAAGCTTTCTTT; abundance: .; j_gene: TRBJ1-1; d_gene: .; v_gene: TRBV7-9
CDR3aa: CARLTSGSTDTQYF; CDR3nt: TGTGCCAGGCTGACTAGCGGGAGCACAGATACGCAGTATTTT; abundance: .; j_gene: TRBJ2-3; d_gene: TRBD2; v_gene: TRBV19
CDR3aa: CASTPSGTGPYEQYF; CDR3nt: TGTGCCAGCACTCCCAGCGGGACAGGGCCTTACGAGCAGTACTTC; abundance: .; j_gene: TRBJ2-7; d_gene: TRBD1; v_gene: TRBV6-6
CDR3aa: CASSQGLSSGSRADTQYF; CDR3nt: TGCGCCAGCAGCCAAGGGCTGTCTAGCGGGAGTAGGGCAGATACGCAGTATTTT; abundance: .; j_gene: TRBJ2-3; d_gene: TRBD2; v_gene: TRBV4-3
CDR3aa: CASSLYRAEQFF; CDR3nt: TGTGCCAGCAGCTTATACAGGGCTGAGCAGTTCTTC; abundance: .; j_gene: TRBJ2-1; d_gene: .; v_gene: TRBV7-9
CDR3aa: CASSPGLADFNEQFF; CDR3nt: TGTGCCAGCAGCCCTGGACTAGCAGATTTCAATGAGCAGTTCTTC; abundance: .; j_gene: TRBJ2-1; d_gene: TRBD2; v_gene: TRBV7-6
CDR3aa: CASSQDRGLGSYNEQFF; CDR3nt: TGCGCCAGCAGCCAAGATCGCGGATTGGGCTCCTACAATGAGCAGTTCTTC; abundance: .; j_gene: TRBJ2-1; d_gene: .; v_gene: TRBV4-1
CDR3aa: CASSQDWRAAVSNTGELFF; CDR3nt: TGCGCCAGCAGCCAAGATTGGAGGGCGGCAGTATCGAACACCGGGGAGCTGTTTTTT; abundance: .; j_gene: TRBJ2-2; d_gene: .; v_gene: TRBV4-3
CDR3aa: CSVALGTGQETQYF; CDR3nt: TGCAGCGTCGCCCTCGGGACAGGACAAGAGACCCAGTACTTC; abundance: .; j_gene: TRBJ2-5; d_gene: TRBD1; v_gene: TRBV29-1
CDR3aa: CASSIQDRGTEAFF; CDR3nt: TGTGCCAGTAGTATCCAGGACCGGGGCACTGAAGCTTTCTTT; abundance: .; j_gene: TRBJ1-1; d_gene: .; v_gene: TRBV19
CDR3aa: CASGLAGITSSYNEQFF; CDR3nt: TGTGCCAGTGGGCTAGCGGGAATCACGAGCTCCTACAATGAGCAGTTCTTC; abundance: .; j_gene: TRBJ2-1; d_gene: TRBD2; v_gene: TRBV28
CDR3aa: CASSTNTGDGNIQYF; CDR3nt: TGTGCCAGCAGCACTAATACAGGGGATGGAAACATTCAGTACTTC; abundance: .; j_gene: TRBJ2-4; d_gene: .; v_gene: TRBV21-1
CDR3aa: CASRQIAGGSREQFF; CDR3nt: TGTGCTAGCAGACAGATAGCGGGAGGGTCGAGAGAGCAGTTCTTC; abundance: .; j_gene: TRBJ2-1; d_gene: TRBD2; v_gene: TRBV6-6
CDR3aa: CASTPTAPSNQPQHF; CDR3nt: TGTGCCAGCACGCCGACAGCACCTAGCAATCAGCCCCAGCATTTT; abundance: .; j_gene: TRBJ1-5; d_gene: .; v_gene: TRBV28
CDR3aa: CASSVAGDPPEF; CDR3nt: TGTGCCAGCAGTGTAGCAGGGGATCCACCGGAGTTC; abundance: .; j_gene: TRBJ2-7; d_gene: .; v_gene: TRBV2
CDR3aa: CSVSGGSEQYF; CDR3nt: TGCAGCGTCTCAGGGGGCTCCGAGCAGTACTTC; abundance: .; j_gene: TRBJ2-7; d_gene: TRBD1; v_gene: TRBV29-1
CDR3aa: CASSRVTGELFF; CDR3nt: TGTGCCAGCAGCCGGGTGACCGGGGAGCTGTTTTTT; abundance: .; j_gene: TRBJ2-2; d_gene: .; v_gene: TRBV5-6
CDR3aa: CASSESWTGGTEAFF; CDR3nt: TGTGCCAGCAGTGAATCTTGGACAGGGGGCACTGAAGCTTTCTTT; abundance: .; j_gene: TRBJ1-1; d_gene: TRBD1; v_gene: TRBV6-1
CDR3aa: CASSPLFDRECDTQYF; CDR3nt: TGTGCCAGCAGCCCGCTGTTCGACAGGGAATGCGATACGCAGTATTTT; abundance: once; j_gene: TRBJ2-3; d_gene: .; v_gene: TRBV21-1
CDR3aa: CASSSPGGTNEKLFF; CDR3nt: TGTGCCAGCAGTTCACCAGGGGGAACTAATGAAAAACTGTTTTTT; abundance: .; j_gene: TRBJ1-4; d_gene: TRBD1; v_gene: TRBV28
CDR3aa: CAISESSTGSSYNEQFF; CDR3nt: TGTGCCATCAGTGAGTCCTCGACAGGGTCATCCTACAATGAGCAGTTCTTC; abundance: once; j_gene: TRBJ2-1; d_gene: TRBD1; v_gene: TRBV10-3
CDR3aa: CAWRATGTGAYNEQFF; CDR3nt: TGTGCCTGGAGGGCTACCGGGACAGGGGCCTACAATGAGCAGTTCTTC; abundance: .; j_gene: TRBJ2-1; d_gene: TRBD1; v_gene: TRBV30
CDR3aa: CASSLVATGGYNEQFF; CDR3nt: TGCGCCAGCAGCTTGGTGGCGACAGGGGGGTACAATGAGCAGTTCTTC; abundance: .; j_gene: TRBJ2-1; d_gene: TRBD1; v_gene: TRBV5-1
CDR3aa: CASNRLAGVANEQFF; CDR3nt: TGTGCCAGTAACCGACTAGCGGGCGTTGCCAATGAGCAGTTCTTC; abundance: .; j_gene: TRBJ2-1; d_gene: TRBD2; v_gene: TRBV28
CDR3aa: CASSRLAGFYNEQFF; CDR3nt: TGTGCCAGCAGCCGACTAGCGGGATTCTACAATGAGCAGTTCTTC; abundance: .; j_gene: TRBJ2-1; d_gene: TRBD2; v_gene: TRBV5-6
CDR3aa: CASSIDRSGVNTGELFF; CDR3nt: TGTGCCAGTAGTATCGATCGGAGCGGAGTAAACACCGGGGAGCTGTTTTTT; abundance: .; j_gene: TRBJ2-2; d_gene: .; v_gene: TRBV19
CDR3aa: CASSLSGGVLLYGYTF; CDR3nt: TGTGCCAGCAGTTTGAGCGGGGGGGTTTTACTCTATGGCTACACCTTC; abundance: .; j_gene: TRBJ1-2; d_gene: .; v_gene: TRBV28
CDR3aa: CATSKRPSQGVGTEAFF; CDR3nt: TGTGCCACCAGCAAAAGGCCCAGTCAGGGGGTAGGGACTGAAGCTTTCTTT; abundance: .; j_gene: TRBJ1-1; d_gene: TRBD1; v_gene: TRBV15
CDR3aa: CASSLNRGNGYTF; CDR3nt: TGTGCCAGCTCATTGAACAGGGGGAATGGCTACACCTTC; abundance: .; j_gene: TRBJ1-2; d_gene: TRBD1; v_gene: TRBV18